One and the same sample provided the 25 T cell receptor beta chains below, sequenced in a study of Ad26.COV2.S vaccination and SARS-CoV-2 variants. Only in-frame clones appear in the TCRdb table, and some are missing; sequencing was by immunoSEQ multiplex PCR. The repertoire includes roughly 460,000 clones, roughly nine tenths of them detected once, and over 1.5% sits in the top ten. Treatment of the sample: some 20 received Ad26.COV2.S at low or high dose, single or two shots; 5 received placebo; per-sample allocation not given. Following the first vaccine or placebo injection, samples were taken on day 63. The material sequenced was peripheral blood, taken in a trial of Ad26.COV2.S vaccine versus placebo. The receptors shown here come from a person aged 18-65 years who received the Ad26.COV2.S COVID-19 vaccine or a placebo.

The chain has TRBV7-2 and TRBJ2-1; the D gene is possibly TRBD1 (7 bases). The CDR3 spans 14 residues. V gave up 5 bases and J gave up 5 bases, with 13 bases separating them. Germline-derived CDR1 and CDR2 are SGHTA and FQGNSA. CDR3 sequence reads: CASSNRGTDNEQFF. In DNA form, the CDR3 reads TGTGCCAGCAGCAACCGCGGGACAGACAATGAGCAGTTCTTC. Drawing the rest from reference TRBV7-2 and TRBJ2-1, the complete variable domain is GAGVSQSPSNKVTEKGKDVELRCDPISGHTALYWYRQSLGQGLEFLIYFQGNSAPDKSGLPSDRFSAERTGGSVSTLTIQRTQQEDSAVYLCASSNRGTDNEQFFGPGTRLTVL.

Only one count was recorded for this clone. The chain uses TRBV6-5 and TRBJ2-7; 7 bases map to TRBD1. The CDR3 contains 13 residues. After removal of 8 bases from V and 0 bases from J, the junction contained 4 bases not matched to a gene. Per germline, CDR1 MNHEY and CDR2 SVGAGI. CDR3 sequence: CASEDRSSYEQYF. DNA of the CDR3: TGTGCCAGCGAGGACAGGAGCTCCTACGAGCAGTACTTC.

The rearrangement uses TRBV6-5 and TRBJ1-6; D might be TRBD1 (5 bases). The CDR3 contains 14 residues. Germline V gene sequence: CDR1 MNHEY, CDR2 SVGAGI. V was shortened by 6 bases and J by 9 bases, with 15 bases between the two germline ends. CDR3 protein: CASRGVLGSSPLHF. For the CDR3, the DNA is TGTGCCAGCAGGGGGGTTTTAGGGAGTTCACCCCTCCACTTT.

This rearrangement joins TRBV14 to TRBJ2-5; 8 bases fit TRBD2. Germline CDR1 reads SGHDN; CDR2 reads FVKESK. With V trimmed by 0 bases and J by 1 base, 7 bases remained unmatched. This CDR3 is 17 amino acids long. In nucleotides, the CDR3 is TGTGCCAGCAGCCAAGAGATTAAGCGGGGGTTCCAAGAGACCCAGTACTTC. Residues: CASSQEIKRGFQETQYF.

The rearrangement uses TRBV28 and TRBJ2-1; D gene unclear. V was cut by 5 bases and J by 7 bases, with 12 bases left in between. There are 13 residues in the CDR3. In germline, CDR1 is MDHEN, CDR2 SYDVKM. CDR3 region: CASSRIMRNEQFF. The CDR3 nucleotides read TGTGCCAGCAGTAGAATAATGAGAAATGAGCAGTTCTTC.

The chain joins TRBV19 to TRBJ1-4; D is ambiguous. Germline CDR1 reads LNHDA; CDR2 reads SQIVND (reference sequence). Trimming took 6 bases from V and 5 from J, leaving 13 bases between them. The CDR3 has 14 residues. The CDR3 DNA reads TGTGCCAGTAGCCCCGACGGGAGGAATGAAAAACTGTTTTTT. Translating it yields CASSPDGRNEKLFF.

The chain uses TRBV10-1 and TRBJ2-1; D uncertain. V lost 0 bases, J lost 7 bases, and 7 bases lay in between. Germline V lookup: CDR1 WNHNN, CDR2 SYGVQD (reference sequence). The CDR3 runs to 13 residues. In DNA form, the CDR3 reads TGCGCCAGCAGTGAGTCTGGTGGGAATGAGCAGTTCTTC. This translates into CASSESGGNEQFF.

The chain uses TRBV7-9 and TRBJ1-2; no clear D gene. From germline, CDR1 is SEHNR and CDR2 FQNEAQ (reference sequence). This CDR3 is 13 amino acids long. V dropped 5 bases and J dropped 7 bases, with 14 bases sitting between them. The CDR3, as DNA: TGTGCCAGCAGCCCCCTCCTCTGGAGTGGCTACACCTTC. Its translation is CASSPLLWSGYTF.

The chain links TRBV2 to TRBJ2-1, with 8 bases fitting TRBD2. The CDR3 extends over 12 amino acids. V dropped 3 bases and J dropped 9; count of bases not matched to a gene: 1. Per germline, CDR1 SNHLY and CDR2 FYNNEI. In nucleotides, the CDR3 is TGTGCCAGCAGTGAGAGCGGGGGTGAGCAGTTCTTC. Protein product: CASSESGGEQFF.

The chain joins TRBV5-4 to TRBJ2-7; unclear D gene. Germline V gives CDR1 SGHNT, CDR2 YYREEE (reference sequence). V was pared by 4 bases and J by 5 bases, with 16 bases between. The CDR3 contains 14 residues. The CDR3 is CASSRSGDHHEQYF. CDR3 nucleotides: TGTGCCAGCAGCCGTTCGGGTGATCACCACGAGCAGTACTTC. The entire variable domain, with the rest obtained from reference TRBV5-4 and TRBJ2-7, is as follows: ETGVTQSPTHLIKTRGQQVTLRCSSQSGHNTVSWYQQALGQGPQFIFQYYREEENGRGNFPPRFSGLQFPNYSSELNVNALELDDSALYLCASSRSGDHHEQYFGPGTRLTVT.

V gene TRBV19 combines with J gene TRBJ2-7, with a possible D match to TRBD2 (5 bases). The CDR3 spans 15 residues. The V gene lost 5 bases and the J gene lost 0 bases, with 14 bases spanning the gap. In germline, CDR1 is LNHDA, CDR2 SQIVND (reference sequence). Here the CDR3 DNA reads TGTGCCAGTAGTGCATCTAGCAGCAGCTCCTACGAGCAGTACTTC. Translating gives CASSASSSSSYEQYF.

This chain links TRBV7-6 with TRBJ2-1; TRBD1 aligns across 10 bases. The CDR3 has 19 amino acids. The germline V gene has CDR1 SGHVS and CDR2 FNYEAQ. The V and J ends lost 2 bases and 0 bases, in that order; junction bases with no gene match: 10. CDR3 bases: TGTGCCAGCAGCTTACCACTGACAGGGGGCCTGGACTCCTACAATGAGCAGTTCTTC. This codes for CASSLPLTGGLDSYNEQFF.

The table lists this clone with a count of one. This sequence joins TRBV12-5 and TRBJ1-1, with D unresolved. CDR3 length: 13 residues. Germline CDR1 reads LGHNT; CDR2 reads FRNRAP. Trimming took off 6 bases at V and 4 bases at J, with 12 bases between the two ends. The CDR3: CASGHGVGTEAFF. Written as DNA, the CDR3 is TGTGCTAGTGGCCACGGGGTAGGCACTGAAGCTTTCTTT. Full variable domain (remainder filled in from reference TRBV12-5 and TRBJ1-1): DARVTQTPRHKVTEMGQEVTMRCQPILGHNTVFWYRQTMMQGLELLAYFRNRAPLDDSGMPKDRFSAEMPDATLATLKIQPSEPRDSAVYFCASGHGVGTEAFFGQGTRLTVV.

The V and J genes are TRBV7-9 and TRBJ2-3, with TRBD2 matching 14 bases. This CDR3 has 15 residues. Germline V lookup: CDR1 SEHNR, CDR2 FQNEAQ (reference sequence). After removal of 5 bases from V and 8 bases from J, the junction contained 6 bases not matched to a gene. CDR3 in amino acids: CASSHRGLAGGTQYF. CDR3 DNA sequence: TGTGCCAGCAGCCATCGAGGACTAGCGGGAGGTACGCAGTATTTT.

This chain joins TRBV12-3 or TRBV12-4 and TRBJ2-2; TRBD1 might be the D (6 bases). V shed 6 bases and J shed 7 bases, with 12 bases lying between them. The CDR3 contains 13 residues. Written as DNA, the CDR3 is TGTGCCAGCAGACAGGGTTGGCACGGGGAGCTGTTTTTT. It specifies CASRQGWHGELFF.

V is TRBV9 and J is TRBJ2-7; the D is unclear. Trimming removed 7 bases at V and 0 bases at J, with 14 bases between. CDR1 SGDLS and CDR2 YYNGEE come from the germline V gene. This CDR3 region has 14 residues. The CDR3 nucleotides read TGTGCCAGCTCCCCTCCAGGAAGCTCCTACGAGCAGTACTTC. It specifies CASSPPGSSYEQYF.

This chain links TRBV5-1 with TRBJ2-3; maybe TRBD2 (6 bases). CDR1 is SGHRS and CDR2 is YFSETQ in the germline V gene. The CDR3 sequence is 17 residues long. The V end lost 0 bases, the J end lost 3 bases, and 17 bases lay between the germline ends. The CDR3 sequence: CASSLAFVGGATDTQYF. The CDR3 DNA reads as TGCGCCAGCAGCTTGGCTTTCGTCGGCGGGGCGACAGATACGCAGTATTTT.

The chain combines TRBV2 with TRBJ2-3; D is tentatively TRBD1 or TRBD2 (7 bases each). The V and J ends lost 10 bases and 2 bases respectively, with 16 bases between them. CDR1 is SNHLY and CDR2 is FYNNEI in the germline V gene. This CDR3 has 14 amino acids. In DNA, the CDR3 is TGTGCCACCCAGGGGGGGGTACTCACAGATACGCAGTATTTT. Translated: CATQGGVLTDTQYF.

V and J are TRBV7-2 and TRBJ2-7; TRBD1 might be the D (5 bases). The CDR3 runs to 14 residues. Trimming stripped 6 bases from V and 3 bases from J, with 15 bases between. Germline CDR1 is SGHTA and CDR2 is FQGNSA. CDR3 nucleotides: TGTGCCAGCAGGCCATTACAGGAGAACTACGAGCAGTACTTC. Amino acids: CASRPLQENYEQYF.

The V and J genes are TRBV3-1 (or the pseudogene TRBV3-2) and TRBJ2-1; D uncertain. The CDR3 covers 18 residues. The germline CDR1 and CDR2 sequences are LGHDT and YNNKEL (reference sequence). The V gene lost 4 bases and the J gene lost 0 bases, with 19 bases spanning the gap. The DNA for the CDR3 is TGTGCCAGCAGCCCAAGGGCTCTTCGATCTAGCTCCTACAATGAGCAGTTCTTC. Translated, it gives CASSPRALRSSSYNEQFF.

CDR3 in amino acids: CASRKEINSPLHF. Written as DNA, the CDR3 is TGTGCCAGCAGGAAAGAGATTAATTCACCCCTCCACTTT. The chain recombines TRBV2 with TRBJ1-6; D gene uncertain. This CDR3 has 13 residues. Trimming removed 6 bases from V and 6 bases from J, with 9 bases in between. Germline CDR1 SNHLY, CDR2 FYNNEI.

Comment on this clone: This sample also contains other DNA sequences that code for the same CDR3. This rearrangement joins TRBV7-3 to TRBJ2-7, with 7 nucleotides matching TRBD2. Germline CDR1 is SGHTA and CDR2 is FQGTGA. V lost 5 bases, J lost 2 bases, and 3 bases stayed unmatched. The CDR3 loop spans 13 amino acids. Here the CDR3 reads CASSPSGTYEQYF. For the CDR3, the DNA is TGTGCCAGCAGCCCTAGCGGAACCTACGAGCAGTACTTC. Supplemented by reference TRBV7-3 and TRBJ2-7, the full variable domain reads GAGVSQTPSNKVTEKGKYVELRCDPISGHTALYWYRQSLGQGPEFLIYFQGTGAADDSGLPNDRFFAVRPEGSVSTLKIQRTERGDSAVYLCASSPSGTYEQYFGPGTRLTVT.

The chain couples TRBV28 to TRBJ1-2; D is uncertain. The germline V gene encodes CDR1 MDHEN and CDR2 SYDVKM. Deletions cut 7 bases from V and 2 bases from J, with 20 bases between. There are 16 residues in the CDR3. The CDR3 DNA reads as TGTGCCAGCAAACTAATCGGGCAGTCGGAAAACTATGGCTACACCTTC. Its protein is CASKLIGQSENYGYTF.

V gene TRBV7-2 combines with J gene TRBJ2-3; D is unclear. Trimming removed 5 bases from V and 5 bases from J, with 5 bases in between. The CDR3 totals 11 residues. Germline CDR1 is SGHTA and CDR2 is FQGNSA. Here the CDR3 DNA reads TGTGCCAGCAGCCCCCGAGATACGCAGTATTTT. Translated, it gives CASSPRDTQYF.

The chain carries TRBV13 and TRBJ2-3; 8 bases line up with TRBD1. CDR3 length equals 15 residues. Germline V lookup: CDR1 PRHDT, CDR2 FYEKMQ (reference sequence). V lost 0 bases to trimming and J lost 5 bases; unmatched junction nucleotides: 4. The CDR3 loop reads CASSLGLQGEDTQYF. The CDR3 DNA reads as TGTGCCAGCAGCTTAGGCCTACAGGGGGAAGATACGCAGTATTTT.